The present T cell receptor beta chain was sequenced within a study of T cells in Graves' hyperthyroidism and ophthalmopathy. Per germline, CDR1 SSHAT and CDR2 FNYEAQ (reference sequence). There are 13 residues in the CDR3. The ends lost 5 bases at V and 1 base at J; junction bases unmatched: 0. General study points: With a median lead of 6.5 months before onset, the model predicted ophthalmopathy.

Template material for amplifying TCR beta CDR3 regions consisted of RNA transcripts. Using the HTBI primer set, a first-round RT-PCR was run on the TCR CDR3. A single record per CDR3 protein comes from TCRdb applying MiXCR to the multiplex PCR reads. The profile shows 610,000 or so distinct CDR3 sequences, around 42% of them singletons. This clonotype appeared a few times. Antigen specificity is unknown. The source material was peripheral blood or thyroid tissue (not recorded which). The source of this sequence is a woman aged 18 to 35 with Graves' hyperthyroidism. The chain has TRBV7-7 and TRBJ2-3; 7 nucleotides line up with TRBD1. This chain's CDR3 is CASSGTGTDTQYF. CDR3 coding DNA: TGTGCCAGCAGCGGGACAGGCACAGATACGCAGTATTTT.